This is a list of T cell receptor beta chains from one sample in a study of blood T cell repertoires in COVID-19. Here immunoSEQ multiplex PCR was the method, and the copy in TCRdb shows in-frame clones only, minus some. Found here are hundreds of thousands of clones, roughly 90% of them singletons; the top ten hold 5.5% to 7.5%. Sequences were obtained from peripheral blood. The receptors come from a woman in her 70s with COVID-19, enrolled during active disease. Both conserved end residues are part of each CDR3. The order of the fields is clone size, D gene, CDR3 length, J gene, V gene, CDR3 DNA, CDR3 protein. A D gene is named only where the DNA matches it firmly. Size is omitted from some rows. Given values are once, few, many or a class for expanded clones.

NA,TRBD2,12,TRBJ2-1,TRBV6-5,TGTGCCAGCAAACGGGGGGGCAATGAGCAGTTCTTC,CASKRGGNEQFF
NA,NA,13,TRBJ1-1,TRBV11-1,TGTGCCAGCAGCTTCGGGGGGAACACTGAAGCTTTCTTT,CASSFGGNTEAFF
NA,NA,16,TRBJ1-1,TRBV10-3,TGTGCCATCAGTGAGTCCCTCGGGGCAGGGAGGACTGAAGCTTTCTTT,CAISESLGAGRTEAFF
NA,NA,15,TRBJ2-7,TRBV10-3,TGTGCCATCAGGACTACAGGACAGAGCTCCTACGAGCAGTACTTC,CAIRTTGQSSYEQYF
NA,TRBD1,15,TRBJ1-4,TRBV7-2,TGTGCCAGCAGCTTAGGGAGGACAGGTGGAGAAAAACTGTTTTTT,CASSLGRTGGEKLFF
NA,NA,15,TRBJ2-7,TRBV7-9,TGTGCCAGCAGTGGGGGACACGGGCTGGGGTACGAGCAGTACTTC,CASSGGHGLGYEQYF
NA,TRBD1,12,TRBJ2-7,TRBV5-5,TGTGCCAGCGGGACAGGGAAATGGGAGCAGTACTTC,CASGTGKWEQYF
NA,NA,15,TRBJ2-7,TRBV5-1,TGCGCCAGCAGCTTGGGTTCAGGGGTCACCTACGAGCAGTACTTC,CASSLGSGVTYEQYF
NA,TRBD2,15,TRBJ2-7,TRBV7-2,TGTGCCAGCAGCTTAGAGGCGGGGGGGCACCGAGAGCAGTACTTC,CASSLEAGGHREQYF
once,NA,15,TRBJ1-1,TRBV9,TGTGCCAGCAGCGTAAATAATGGGGCGGACACTGAAGCTTTCTTT,CASSVNNGADTEAFF
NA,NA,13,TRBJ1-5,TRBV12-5,TGTGCTAGTGCCCTATTTTTCCATCAGCCCCAGCATTTT,CASALFFHQPQHF
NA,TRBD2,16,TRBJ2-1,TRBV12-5,TGTGCTAGTGGTTTGGTACTAGCGGGGGCCTACAATGAGCAGTTCTTC,CASGLVLAGAYNEQFF
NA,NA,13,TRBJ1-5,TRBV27,TGTGCCAGCAGTTTCACTGCTAATCAGCCCCAGCATTTT,CASSFTANQPQHF
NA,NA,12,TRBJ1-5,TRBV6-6,TGTGCCGGCGCACAGGGAAATCAGCCCCAGCATTTT,CAGAQGNQPQHF
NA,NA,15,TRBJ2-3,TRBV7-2,TGTGCCAGCAGTATACTAGGAGGAGCGACAGATACGCAGTATTTT,CASSILGGATDTQYF
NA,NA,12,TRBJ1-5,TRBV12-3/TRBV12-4,TGTGCCAGCACCCAAGCAGGACAGCCCCAGCATTTT,CASTQAGQPQHF